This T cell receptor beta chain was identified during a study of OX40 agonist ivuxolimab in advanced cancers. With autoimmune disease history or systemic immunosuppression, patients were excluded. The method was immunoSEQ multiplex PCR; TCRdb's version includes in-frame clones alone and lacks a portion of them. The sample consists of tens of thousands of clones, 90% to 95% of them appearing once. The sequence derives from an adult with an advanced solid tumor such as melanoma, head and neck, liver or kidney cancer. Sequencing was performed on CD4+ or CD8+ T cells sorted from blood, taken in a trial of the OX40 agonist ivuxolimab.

The CDR3, as DNA: TGTGCCAGCAGTCCCGGATGGGGGGCTCGGGAAAAACTGTTTTTT. This encodes CASSPGWGAREKLFF. V gene TRBV28 combines with J gene TRBJ1-4; D is perhaps TRBD1 (6 bases). CDR3 length: 15 residues. The ends were cut back, 5 bases at V and 8 bases at J, with 18 bases in the middle. The V gene's germline CDR1 is MDHEN and CDR2 SYDVKM.